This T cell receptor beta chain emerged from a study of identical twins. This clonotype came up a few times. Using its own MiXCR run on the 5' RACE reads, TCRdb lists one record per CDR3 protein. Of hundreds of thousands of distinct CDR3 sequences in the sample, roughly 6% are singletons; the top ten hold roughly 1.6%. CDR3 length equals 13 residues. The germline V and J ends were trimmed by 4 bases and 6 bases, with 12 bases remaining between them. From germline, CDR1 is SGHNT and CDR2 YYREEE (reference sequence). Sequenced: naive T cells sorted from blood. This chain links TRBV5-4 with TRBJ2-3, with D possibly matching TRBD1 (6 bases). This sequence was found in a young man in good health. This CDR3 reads CASSNTGFDTQYF. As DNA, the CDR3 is TGTGCCAGCAGCAACACAGGGTTTGATACGCAGTATTTT.